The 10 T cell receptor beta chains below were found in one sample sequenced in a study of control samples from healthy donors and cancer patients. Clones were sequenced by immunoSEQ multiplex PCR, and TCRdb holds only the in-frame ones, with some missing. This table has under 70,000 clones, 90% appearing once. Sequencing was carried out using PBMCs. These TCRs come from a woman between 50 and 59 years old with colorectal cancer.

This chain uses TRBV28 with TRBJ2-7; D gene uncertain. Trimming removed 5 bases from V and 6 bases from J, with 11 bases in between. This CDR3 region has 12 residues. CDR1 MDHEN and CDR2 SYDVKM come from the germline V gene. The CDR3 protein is CASSLRHTEQYF. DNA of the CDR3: TGTGCCAGCAGTCTAAGACACACCGAGCAGTACTTC.

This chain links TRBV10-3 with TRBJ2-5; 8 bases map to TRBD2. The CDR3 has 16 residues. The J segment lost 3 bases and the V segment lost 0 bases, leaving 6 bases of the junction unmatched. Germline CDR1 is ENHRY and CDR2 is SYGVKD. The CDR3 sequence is CAISESGSGGKETQYF. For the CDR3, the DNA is TGTGCCATCAGTGAGTCGGGGAGCGGGGGAAAAGAGACCCAGTACTTC.

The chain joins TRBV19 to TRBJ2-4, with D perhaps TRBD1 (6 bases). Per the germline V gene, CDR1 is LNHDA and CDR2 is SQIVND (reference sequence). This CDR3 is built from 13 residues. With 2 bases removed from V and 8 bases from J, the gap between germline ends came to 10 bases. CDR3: CASSIQGSDIQYF. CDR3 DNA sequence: TGTGCCAGTAGTATACAGGGGTCGGACATTCAGTACTTC.

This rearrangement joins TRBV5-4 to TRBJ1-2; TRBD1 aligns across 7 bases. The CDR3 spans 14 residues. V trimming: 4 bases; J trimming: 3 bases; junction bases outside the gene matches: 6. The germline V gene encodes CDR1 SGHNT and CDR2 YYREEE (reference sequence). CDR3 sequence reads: CASSPGGPDYGYTF. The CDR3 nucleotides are TGTGCCAGCAGCCCAGGGGGGCCGGACTATGGCTACACCTTC.

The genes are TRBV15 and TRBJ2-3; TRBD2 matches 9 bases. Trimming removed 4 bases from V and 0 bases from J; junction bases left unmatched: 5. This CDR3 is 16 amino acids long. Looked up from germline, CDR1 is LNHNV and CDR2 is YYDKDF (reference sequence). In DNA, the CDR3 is TGTGCCACCAGCACCCGACTAGCGGAAAGCACAGATACGCAGTATTTT. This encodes CATSTRLAESTDTQYF.

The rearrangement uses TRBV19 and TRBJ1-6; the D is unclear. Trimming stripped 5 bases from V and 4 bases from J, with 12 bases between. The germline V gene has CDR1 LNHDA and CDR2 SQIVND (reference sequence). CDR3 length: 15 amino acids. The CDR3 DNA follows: TGTGCCAGTAGTCCAATCGACGGATATAATTCACCCCTCCACTTT. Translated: CASSPIDGYNSPLHF. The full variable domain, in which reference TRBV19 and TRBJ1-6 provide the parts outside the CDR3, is DGGITQSPKYLFRKEGQNVTLSCEQNLNHDAMYWYRQDPGQGLRLIYYSQIVNDFQKGDIAEGYSVSREKKESFPLTVTSAQKNPTAFYLCASSPIDGYNSPLHFGNGTRLTVT.

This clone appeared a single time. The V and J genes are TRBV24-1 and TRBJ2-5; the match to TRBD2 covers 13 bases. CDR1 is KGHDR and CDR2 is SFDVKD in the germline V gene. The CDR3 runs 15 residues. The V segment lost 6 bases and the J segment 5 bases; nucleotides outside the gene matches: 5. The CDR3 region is CATSSTSGGTETQYF. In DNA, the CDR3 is TGTGCCACCAGTTCGACTAGCGGGGGGACGGAGACCCAGTACTTC.

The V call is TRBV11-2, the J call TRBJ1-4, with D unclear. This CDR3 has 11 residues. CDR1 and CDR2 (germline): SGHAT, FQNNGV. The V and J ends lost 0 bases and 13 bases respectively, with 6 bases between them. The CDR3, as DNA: TGTGCCAGCAGCTTAGAGGGGAGACTGTTTTTT. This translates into CASSLEGRLFF. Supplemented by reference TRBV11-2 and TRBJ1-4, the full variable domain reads EAGVAQSPRYKIIEKRQSVAFWCNPISGHATLYWYQQILGQGPKLLIQFQNNGVVDDSQLPKDRFSAERLKGVDSTLKIQPAKLEDSAVYLCASSLEGRLFFGSGTQLSVL.

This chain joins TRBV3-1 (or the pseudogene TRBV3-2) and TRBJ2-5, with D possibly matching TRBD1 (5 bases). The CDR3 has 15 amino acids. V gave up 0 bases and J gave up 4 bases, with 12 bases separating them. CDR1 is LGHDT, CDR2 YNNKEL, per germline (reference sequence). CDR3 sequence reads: CASSQDPGPRETQYF. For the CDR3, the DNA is TGTGCCAGCAGCCAAGATCCAGGGCCCCGAGAGACCCAGTACTTC.

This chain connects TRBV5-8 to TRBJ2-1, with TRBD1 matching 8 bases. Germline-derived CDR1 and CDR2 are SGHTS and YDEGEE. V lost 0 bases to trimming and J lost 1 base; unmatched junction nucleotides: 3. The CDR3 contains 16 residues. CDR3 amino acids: CASSLGQGLSYNEQFF. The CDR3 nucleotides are TGTGCCAGCAGCTTGGGACAGGGGTTGTCCTACAATGAGCAGTTCTTC.